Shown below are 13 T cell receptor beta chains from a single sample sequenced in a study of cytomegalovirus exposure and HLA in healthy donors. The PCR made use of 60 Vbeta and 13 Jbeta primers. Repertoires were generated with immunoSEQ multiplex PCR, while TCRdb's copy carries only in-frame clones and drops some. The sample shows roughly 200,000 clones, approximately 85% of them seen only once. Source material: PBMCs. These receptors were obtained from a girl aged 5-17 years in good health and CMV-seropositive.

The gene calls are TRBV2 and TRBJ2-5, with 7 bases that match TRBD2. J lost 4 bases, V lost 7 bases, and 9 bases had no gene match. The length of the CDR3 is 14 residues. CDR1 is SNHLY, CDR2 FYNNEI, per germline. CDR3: CASTGAGLGETQYF. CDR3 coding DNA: TGTGCCAGCACGGGAGCGGGGCTCGGAGAGACCCAGTACTTC.

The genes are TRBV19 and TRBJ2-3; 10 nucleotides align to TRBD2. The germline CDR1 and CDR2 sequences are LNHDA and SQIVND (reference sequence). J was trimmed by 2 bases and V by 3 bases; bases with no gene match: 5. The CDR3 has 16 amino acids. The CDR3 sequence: CASSIQGLAFTDTQYF. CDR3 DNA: TGTGCCAGTAGTATCCAGGGACTAGCGTTCACAGATACGCAGTATTTT.

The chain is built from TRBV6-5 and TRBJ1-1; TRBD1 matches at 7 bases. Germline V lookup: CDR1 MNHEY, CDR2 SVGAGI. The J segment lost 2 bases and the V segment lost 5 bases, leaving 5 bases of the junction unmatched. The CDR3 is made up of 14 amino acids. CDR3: CASSKTGTNTEAFF. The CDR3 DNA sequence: TGTGCCAGCAGTAAGACAGGGACCAACACTGAAGCTTTCTTT.

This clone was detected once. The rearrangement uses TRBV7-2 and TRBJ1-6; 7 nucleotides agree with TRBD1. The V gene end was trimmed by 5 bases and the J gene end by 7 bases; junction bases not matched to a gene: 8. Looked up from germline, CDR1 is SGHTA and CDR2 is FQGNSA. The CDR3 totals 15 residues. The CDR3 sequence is CASSPRQGQNSPLHF. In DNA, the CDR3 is TGTGCCAGCAGCCCACGACAGGGACAAAATTCACCCCTCCACTTT.

The CDR3 sequence: CASSFSGANEKLFF. DNA for the CDR3: TGCGCCAGCAGCTTTTCAGGCGCTAATGAAAAACTGTTTTTT. The chain couples TRBV5-1 to TRBJ1-4; D not resolved. This CDR3 contains 14 residues. The germline V gene encodes CDR1 SGHRS and CDR2 YFSETQ. The V and J ends lost 2 bases and 3 bases respectively, with 8 bases between them.

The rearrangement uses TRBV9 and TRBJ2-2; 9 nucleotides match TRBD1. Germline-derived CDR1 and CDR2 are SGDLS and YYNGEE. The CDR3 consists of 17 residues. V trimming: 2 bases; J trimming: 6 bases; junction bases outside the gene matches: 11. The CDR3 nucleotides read TGTGCCAGCAGCGTCTCTACCCCCGGACAGGGGTCCGGGGAGCTGTTTTTT. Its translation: CASSVSTPGQGSGELFF.

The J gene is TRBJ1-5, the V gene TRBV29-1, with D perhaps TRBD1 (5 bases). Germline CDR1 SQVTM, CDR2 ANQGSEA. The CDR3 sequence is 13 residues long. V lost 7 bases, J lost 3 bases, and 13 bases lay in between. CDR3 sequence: CSAARDPNQPQHF. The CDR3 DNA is TGCAGCGCTGCGCGGGACCCCAATCAGCCCCAGCATTTT.

The CDR3 region has the DNA TGTGCCTGGAGCTCCGCGGCGGGGGGGCCCGTCGGGGCGCAGTTCTTC. Translated: CAWSSAAGGPVGAQFF. The V gene is TRBV30, the J gene TRBJ2-1, with 9 positions matching TRBD2. With 3 bases clipped from V and 12 bases from J, the junction kept 18 bases outside the gene matches. Germline-derived CDR1 and CDR2 are GTSNPN and SVGIG (reference sequence). CDR3 length equals 16 residues.

This CDR3 is CAWSDVGQEAFF. As DNA, the CDR3 is TGTGCCTGGAGCGACGTGGGACAGGAAGCTTTCTTT. The rearrangement joins TRBV30 to TRBJ1-1; 7 nucleotides align to TRBD1. The V gene end was trimmed by 3 bases and the J gene end by 8 bases; junction bases not matched to a gene: 6. Looked up from germline, CDR1 is GTSNPN and CDR2 is SVGIG (reference sequence). The CDR3 has 12 residues. Full variable domain (missing parts from reference TRBV30 and TRBJ1-1): SQTIHQWPATLVQPVGSPLSLECTVEGTSNPNLYWYRQAAGRGLQLLFYSVGIGQISSEVPQNLSASRPQDRQFILSSKKLLLSDSGFYLCAWSDVGQEAFFGQGTRLTVV.

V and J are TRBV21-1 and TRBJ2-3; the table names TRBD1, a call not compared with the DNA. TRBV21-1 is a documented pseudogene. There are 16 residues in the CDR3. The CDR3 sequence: CASNEGIRARTDTQYF. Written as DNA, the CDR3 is TGTGCCAGCAACGAAGGGATCAGGGCCCGCACAGATACGCAGTATTTT.

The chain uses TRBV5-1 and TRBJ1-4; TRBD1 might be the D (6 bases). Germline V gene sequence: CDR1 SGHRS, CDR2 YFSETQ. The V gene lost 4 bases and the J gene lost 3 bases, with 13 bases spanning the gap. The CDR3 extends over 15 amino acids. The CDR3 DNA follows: TGCGCCAGCAGCCCTACAGGGAGCGCTAATGAAAAACTGTTTTTT. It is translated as CASSPTGSANEKLFF.

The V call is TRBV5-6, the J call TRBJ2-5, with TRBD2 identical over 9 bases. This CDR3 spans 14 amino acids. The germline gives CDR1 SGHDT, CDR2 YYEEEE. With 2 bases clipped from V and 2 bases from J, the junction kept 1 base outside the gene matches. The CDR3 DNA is TGTGCCAGCAGCTTCACTAGCGGGCAAGAGACCCAGTACTTC. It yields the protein CASSFTSGQETQYF.

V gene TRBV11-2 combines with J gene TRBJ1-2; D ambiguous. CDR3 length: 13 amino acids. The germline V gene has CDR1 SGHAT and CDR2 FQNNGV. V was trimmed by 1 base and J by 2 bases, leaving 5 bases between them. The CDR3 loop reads CASSLGGNYGYTF. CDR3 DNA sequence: TGTGCCAGCAGCTTAGGCGGAAACTATGGCTACACCTTC.